This T cell receptor beta chain emerged from a study of metastatic and nonmetastatic thyroid tumors. This CDR3 is built from 12 residues. In germline, CDR1 is LGHDT, CDR2 YNNKEL (reference sequence). With MiXCR, TCRdb called clones anew from the PCR reads. The data hold roughly 30,000 clones, with about a sixth observed a single time. Until they underwent thyroid surgery, no patient had received any treatment. Regarding this clone: The junction departs from germline at one end; a sequencing error may be responsible.

The receptor was derived from a female donor with papillary thyroid cancer or a benign thyroid nodule (not recorded which). Some clones in this sample may be carry-over from other donors' samples. The rearrangement links TRBV3-1 to TRBJ2-7; D is possibly TRBD2 (7 bases). Input material: blood. DNA of the CDR3: TGTTCCAGCAACCGGGGGAGGGGGGAGCAGTACTTC. Protein: CSSNRGRGEQYF.